This T cell receptor (beta chain) was recovered during a study of blood T cells in healthy people across ages. Broader study findings: CMV infection status of these donors was not known. Conclusively comparing naive with antigen-experienced cells was impossible with unsorted PBMCs.

Notes on this clonotype: Antigen unknown.

Sample-barcoded 5' priming and a J-beta primer mix drove a second PCR of about 6 to 12 cycles. One entry per CDR3 protein, called by TCRdb with MiXCR from the 5' RACE reads. The sample records 1.5 million to 1.8 million distinct CDR3 sequences, about 45% being singletons. Isolating PBMCs gave at least 6 million of these cells per sample. Trimming stripped 1 base from V and 3 bases from J, with 10 bases between. CDR1 is SGHDT and CDR2 is YYEEEE in the germline V gene. The CDR3 contains 14 residues. The sequence came from a woman younger than 35 in good health. The sequencing input was blood. This chain links TRBV5-6 with TRBJ1-1; D call uncertain. CDR3 region: CASSLRSRHTEAFF. The CDR3 nucleotides read TGTGCCAGCAGCTTGAGATCCAGGCACACTGAAGCTTTCTTT.